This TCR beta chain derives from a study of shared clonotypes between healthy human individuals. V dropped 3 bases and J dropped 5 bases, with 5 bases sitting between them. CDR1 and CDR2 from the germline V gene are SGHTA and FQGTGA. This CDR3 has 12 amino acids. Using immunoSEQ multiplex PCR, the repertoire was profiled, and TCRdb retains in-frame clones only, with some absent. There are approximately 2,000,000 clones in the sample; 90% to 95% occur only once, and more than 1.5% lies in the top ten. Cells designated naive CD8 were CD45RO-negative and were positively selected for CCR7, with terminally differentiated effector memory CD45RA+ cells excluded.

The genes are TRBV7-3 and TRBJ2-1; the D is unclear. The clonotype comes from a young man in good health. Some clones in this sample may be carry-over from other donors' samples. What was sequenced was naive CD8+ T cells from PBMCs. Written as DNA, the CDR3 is TGTGCCAGCAGCTTGGCTCACAATGAGCAGTTCTTC. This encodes CASSLAHNEQFF.